Below are 29 T cell receptor beta chains sequenced from a single sample in a study of T cell responses to AZD1222 COVID-19 vaccine. The repertoire was sequenced with immunoSEQ multiplex PCR; TCRdb's copy has only in-frame clones and lacks some. Among around 100,000 clones listed, 85% were seen once. The sample in question was peripheral blood, obtained 28 days after the second AZD1222 dose. The receptors originated from an adult who received the AZD1222 COVID-19 vaccine.

This chain uses TRBV6-1 with TRBJ2-1; TRBD2 is a possible D gene (5 bases). The CDR3 runs to 13 residues. V lost 2 bases and J lost 6, with 8 bases in between. From germline, CDR1 is MNHNS and CDR2 SASEGT. In nucleotides, the CDR3 is TGTGCCAGCAGTGAAATTCGGGGCAATGAGCAGTTCTTC. Protein product: CASSEIRGNEQFF.

The CDR3 DNA sequence: TGTGCCAGCAGCCCTACACACTATCGGGCTGAGACCCAGTACTTC. It codes for CASSPTHYRAETQYF. The chain joins TRBV3-1 (or the pseudogene TRBV3-2) to TRBJ2-5; D is uncertain. The CDR3 contains 15 residues. V lost 4 bases and J 5 bases, leaving 17 bases between the germline ends. Germline CDR1 is LGHDT and CDR2 is YNNKEL (reference sequence).

The chain links TRBV15 to TRBJ1-3; a possible D gene is TRBD1 (5 bases). The CDR3 is 15 residues long. The germline V gene encodes CDR1 LNHNV and CDR2 YYDKDF (reference sequence). The V gene lost 0 bases and the J gene lost 2 bases, with 8 bases spanning the gap. The CDR3 coding sequence is TGTGCCACCAGCAGAGAGGGCAGGGCTGGAAACACCATATATTTT. It is translated as CATSREGRAGNTIYF.

This chain uses TRBV4-2 with TRBJ1-5; D perhaps matches TRBD1 (6 bases). The germline V gene encodes CDR1 LGHNA and CDR2 YNFKEQ. V dropped 0 bases and J dropped 1 base, with 13 bases sitting between them. The CDR3 totals 17 residues. CDR3 nucleotides: TGTGCCAGCAGCCAAGATAACACGGGGGCAAGCAATCAGCCCCAGCATTTT. This encodes CASSQDNTGASNQPQHF.

Remarks on this clone: Just one base apart from a much larger clone, this may be a read error. Other DNA sequences in this sample translate to the same CDR3. V gene TRBV27 combines with J gene TRBJ1-6; 9 bases are shared with TRBD1. The CDR3 spans 17 residues. V lost 5 bases, J lost 10 bases, and 15 bases stayed unmatched. Germline CDR1 reads MNHEY; CDR2 reads SMNVEV (reference sequence). The DNA of the CDR3 is TGTGCCAGCAGTCATTTCGGGACAGGGCTTCTGCGGTCACCCCTCCACTTT. Its translation: CASSHFGTGLLRSPLHF.

This chain links TRBV12-3 or TRBV12-4 with TRBJ2-7; D is undetermined. Deletions cut 2 bases from V and 2 bases from J, with 7 bases between. The CDR3 is 13 amino acids. The CDR3 nucleotides are TGTGCCAGCAGTTTACTAGGAGCCTACGAGCAGTACTTC. This gives the protein CASSLLGAYEQYF.

J is TRBJ2-7 and V is TRBV7-8; D is ambiguous. V was cut by 4 bases and J by 7 bases, with 17 bases left in between. The germline CDR1 and CDR2 sequences are SGHVS and FQNEAQ. This CDR3 has 14 residues. The CDR3 sequence: CASSSNSRVREQYF. As DNA, the CDR3 is TGTGCCAGCAGCTCTAACTCGCGTGTGAGGGAGCAGTACTTC.

This chain connects TRBV11-1 to TRBJ1-6; TRBD1 agrees at 7 bases. The CDR3 contains 14 residues. Losses at the gene ends were 6 bases for V and 5 bases for J; bases not matched to a gene: 4. Germline V gene lookup returns CDR1 SGHAT and CDR2 FQDESV (reference sequence). This chain's CDR3 is CASRPGTDNSPLHF. CDR3 in DNA: TGTGCCAGCAGGCCCGGGACAGATAATTCACCCCTCCACTTT.

In this sample, this clone turned up a few times. The V and J genes are TRBV7-2 and TRBJ2-1; D is perhaps TRBD1 (6 bases). The ends were cut back, 4 bases at V and 5 bases at J, with 18 bases in the middle. The CDR3 is 16 amino acids. From germline, CDR1 is SGHTA and CDR2 FQGNSA. The CDR3 is CASSWSDSLPNNEQFF. CDR3 DNA: TGTGCCAGCAGCTGGTCGGACAGTCTTCCTAACAATGAGCAGTTCTTC.

V and J are TRBV10-3 and TRBJ1-1; a weak D match, TRBD1 (6 bases). The V gene's germline CDR1 is ENHRY and CDR2 SYGVKD. The CDR3 spans 12 residues. Trimming pared 2 bases from V and 11 bases from J, leaving 12 bases between. This CDR3 reads CAISERGVVAFF. The CDR3 DNA sequence: TGTGCCATCAGTGAGAGGGGGGTTGTCGCTTTCTTT.

J is TRBJ1-4 and V is TRBV24-1; D unclear. Trimming shortened V by 2 bases and J by 8 bases, and 11 bases separated the two germline ends. CDR3 length equals 14 residues. The germline gives CDR1 KGHDR, CDR2 SFDVKD. CDR3 DNA sequence: TGTGCCACCAGTGATTCTGAAGCGGGCGAAAAACTGTTTTTT. Protein: CATSDSEAGEKLFF.

The rearrangement uses TRBV18 and TRBJ1-1, with D hard to call. The CDR3 is 17 residues long. The V gene lost 1 base and the J gene lost 0 bases, with 15 bases spanning the gap. CDR1 KGHSH and CDR2 LQKENI come from the germline V gene. This chain's CDR3 is CASSPLKGMGMNTEAFF. The CDR3 DNA sequence: TGTGCCAGCTCACCACTTAAGGGAATGGGGATGAACACTGAAGCTTTCTTT.

The chain combines TRBV18 with TRBJ1-2; 8 bases line up with TRBD1. The ends lost 6 bases at V and 6 bases at J; junction bases unmatched: 6. This CDR3 is built from 13 residues. Per germline, CDR1 KGHSH and CDR2 LQKENI. This chain's CDR3 is CASSPDRDHGYTF. CDR3 nucleotide sequence: TGTGCCAGCTCTCCGGACAGGGACCATGGCTACACCTTC. Full variable domain (missing parts from reference TRBV18 and TRBJ1-2): NAGVMQNPRHLVRRRGQEARLRCSPMKGHSHVYWYRQLPEEGLKFMVYLQKENIIDESGMPKERFSAEFPKEGPSILRIQQVVRGDSAAYFCASSPDRDHGYTFGSGTRLTVV.

The rearrangement links TRBV6-5 to TRBJ1-1, with D possibly being TRBD1 (6 bases). V was pared by 2 bases and J by 5 bases, with 15 bases between. The germline V gene encodes CDR1 MNHEY and CDR2 SVGAGI. CDR3 length: 15 residues. The CDR3 loop is CASSYAVDRRTEAFF. The DNA of the CDR3 is TGTGCCAGCAGTTACGCTGTAGACAGGCGGACTGAAGCTTTCTTT.

CDR3 nucleotides: TGTGCCAGCAGCCAGGGGGTTTATGGCTACACCTTC. Protein product: CASSQGVYGYTF. The genes are TRBV9 and TRBJ1-2; 7 bases map to TRBD1. Per the germline V gene, CDR1 is SGDLS and CDR2 is YYNGEE. Losses at the gene ends were 4 bases for V and 5 bases for J; bases not matched to a gene: 2. The CDR3 is made up of 12 amino acids. The full variable domain, with the rest looked up from reference TRBV9 and TRBJ1-2, is DSGVTQTPKHLITATGQRVTLRCSPRSGDLSVYWYQQSLDQGLQFLIQYYNGEERAKGNILERFSAQQFPDLHSELNLSSLELGDSALYFCASSQGVYGYTFGSGTRLTVV.

This rearrangement joins TRBV7-2 to TRBJ2-3; D gene ambiguous. CDR3 length: 12 residues. Germline V gives CDR1 SGHTA, CDR2 FQGNSA. V lost 5 bases, J lost 5 bases, and 8 bases lay in between. The DNA of the CDR3 is TGTGCCAGCAGCGGGATAGTAGATACGCAGTATTTT. Its protein is CASSGIVDTQYF. The full variable domain, completed using reference TRBV7-2 and TRBJ2-3, is GAGVSQSPSNKVTEKGKDVELRCDPISGHTALYWYRQSLGQGLEFLIYFQGNSAPDKSGLPSDRFSAERTGGSVSTLTIQRTQQEDSAVYLCASSGIVDTQYFGPGTRLTVL.

This clone showed up just once. The chain combines TRBV11-1 with TRBJ1-6, with D hard to call. V lost 3 bases and J 5 bases, leaving 11 bases between the germline ends. The germline V gene has CDR1 SGHAT and CDR2 FQDESV (reference sequence). This CDR3 has 15 amino acids. CDR3 protein: CASSLESGDNSPLHF. CDR3 in DNA: TGTGCCAGCAGCTTGGAATCCGGGGATAATTCACCCCTCCACTTT.

The chain links TRBV5-6 to TRBJ2-1; either TRBD1 or TRBD2 may supply D (5 bases each). CDR1 SGHDT and CDR2 YYEEEE come from the germline V gene. This CDR3 spans 12 amino acids. V was trimmed by 3 bases and J by 10 bases, leaving 11 bases between them. The DNA for the CDR3 is TGTGCCAGCAGCTGGGGGTCTGAGGAGCAGTTCTTC. Its translation is CASSWGSEEQFF.

The chain combines TRBV18 with TRBJ2-7; D possibly corresponds to TRBD2 (6 bases). The germline V gene encodes CDR1 KGHSH and CDR2 LQKENI. Trimming stripped 2 bases from V and 3 bases from J, with 11 bases between. The CDR3 is made up of 14 amino acids. CDR3 residues: CASSPVQGGYEQYF. The CDR3 DNA reads TGTGCCAGCTCACCAGTGCAGGGAGGCTACGAGCAGTACTTC.

The chain combines TRBV5-8 with TRBJ2-2; 9 positions agree with TRBD2. Germline assignment: CDR1 SGHTS and CDR2 YDEGEE. Trimming cost V 2 bases and J 0 bases; bases outside gene matches: 2. This CDR3 is 16 amino acids long. CDR3: CASSLRLAANTGELFF. The CDR3 coding sequence is TGTGCCAGCAGCTTAAGACTAGCGGCGAACACCGGGGAGCTGTTTTTT.

This chain uses TRBV5-1 with TRBJ2-2; D gene ambiguous. The ends were cut back, 5 bases at V and 1 base at J, with 21 bases in the middle. The germline V gene encodes CDR1 SGHRS and CDR2 YFSETQ. This CDR3 has 18 amino acids. CDR3 residues: CASSSFVGSLLNTGELFF. In nucleotides, the CDR3 is TGCGCCAGCAGTAGTTTTGTAGGCTCTCTGTTGAACACCGGGGAGCTGTTTTTT. Drawing the rest from reference TRBV5-1 and TRBJ2-2, the complete variable domain is KAGVTQTPRYLIKTRGQQVTLSCSPISGHRSVSWYQQTPGQGLQFLFEYFSETQRNKGNFPGRFSGRQFSNSRSEMNVSTLELGDSALYLCASSSFVGSLLNTGELFFGEGSRLTVL.

The V gene is TRBV18, the J gene TRBJ1-5; 9 nucleotides agree with TRBD1. The junction had 6 bases not matched to a gene; V was cut back by 3 bases and J by 0 bases. The CDR3 is made up of 17 amino acids. Germline assignment: CDR1 KGHSH and CDR2 LQKENI. CDR3 in amino acids: CASSPIRTGDSNQPQHF. As DNA, the CDR3 is TGTGCCAGCTCACCTATCCGGACAGGGGATAGCAATCAGCCCCAGCATTTT.

This chain joins TRBV19 and TRBJ1-5; possibly TRBD1 for D (6 bases). V was clipped by 4 bases and J by 4 bases, with 11 bases between them. The CDR3 is 14 residues long. Germline CDR1 and CDR2: LNHDA and SQIVND (reference sequence). CDR3 in amino acids: CASSKAGTNQPQHF. Written as DNA, the CDR3 is TGTGCCAGTAGTAAGGCGGGGACAAATCAGCCCCAGCATTTT.

The CDR3, as DNA: TGCGCCAGCAGCTTTTACAGGGACAGGGATCAGCCCCAGCATTTT. Translating gives CASSFYRDRDQPQHF. The chain couples TRBV5-1 to TRBJ1-5, with 9 bases identical to TRBD1. The ends lost 2 bases at V and 5 bases at J; junction bases unmatched: 5. This CDR3 is 15 amino acids long. Germline assignment: CDR1 SGHRS and CDR2 YFSETQ. The full variable domain, in which reference TRBV5-1 and TRBJ1-5 provide the parts outside the CDR3, is KAGVTQTPRYLIKTRGQQVTLSCSPISGHRSVSWYQQTPGQGLQFLFEYFSETQRNKGNFPGRFSGRQFSNSRSEMNVSTLELGDSALYLCASSFYRDRDQPQHFGDGTRLSIL.

The CDR3, as DNA: TGTGCCAGCCGCTGGACAGGCGAAAAACTGTTTTTT. It translates to CASRWTGEKLFF. This sequence joins TRBV28 and TRBJ1-4, with TRBD1 identical over 7 bases. Germline V gene sequence: CDR1 MDHEN, CDR2 SYDVKM. V shed 8 bases, J shed 8 bases, and the junction held 5 bases outside the gene matches. CDR3 length equals 12 residues. Variable domain in full (rest from reference TRBV28 and TRBJ1-4): DVKVTQSSRYLVKRTGEKVFLECVQDMDHENMFWYRQDPGLGLRLIYFSYDVKMKEKGDIPEGYSVSREKKERFSLILESASTNQTSMYLCASRWTGEKLFFGSGTQLSVL.

This chain joins TRBV5-1 and TRBJ2-1; TRBD1 matches at 8 bases. This CDR3 has 14 residues. Germline CDR1 is SGHRS and CDR2 is YFSETQ. With V trimmed by 0 bases and J by 7 bases, 3 bases remained unmatched. CDR3 coding DNA: TGCGCCAGCAGCTTGGTTCAGGGGGCTAATGAGCAGTTCTTC. Protein product: CASSLVQGANEQFF. The full variable domain, rest sourced from reference TRBV5-1 and TRBJ2-1, is KAGVTQTPRYLIKTRGQQVTLSCSPISGHRSVSWYQQTPGQGLQFLFEYFSETQRNKGNFPGRFSGRQFSNSRSEMNVSTLELGDSALYLCASSLVQGANEQFFGPGTRLTVL.

J is TRBJ2-7 and V is TRBV2; TRBD1 matches at 7 bases. The CDR3 spans 14 residues. V lost 6 bases, J lost 3 bases, and 8 bases stayed unmatched. Per germline, CDR1 SNHLY and CDR2 FYNNEI. The CDR3 DNA sequence: TGTGCCAGCAGCAGGACAGGATTGGGCTACGAGCAGTACTTC. Protein: CASSRTGLGYEQYF.

The chain links TRBV5-6 to TRBJ1-4; TRBD1 matches 7 bases. The junction had 19 bases not matched to a gene; V was cut back by 0 bases and J by 8 bases. CDR3 length equals 19 residues. Germline loops: CDR1 SGHDT, CDR2 YYEEEE. CDR3 bases: TGTGCCAGCAGCTTGGTCCAACCGGGACAGCTAGGTGGGGAGGAAAAACTGTTTTTT. Translating it yields CASSLVQPGQLGGEEKLFF.

V is TRBV4-1 and J is TRBJ1-5; D possibly corresponds to TRBD1 (5 bases). Germline V gives CDR1 MGHRA, CDR2 YSYEKL. The CDR3 runs 15 residues. Between the trimmed V and J ends, which lost 0 bases and 2 bases, there was a span of 8 bases. The chain's CDR3 is CASSQDGAGNQPQHF. CDR3 DNA: TGCGCCAGCAGCCAAGACGGGGCGGGCAATCAGCCCCAGCATTTT.